Listed here are 4 T cell receptor beta chains from one sample, sequenced in a study of neurological immune-mediated disorders. Via MiXCR, TCRdb re-called the 5' RACE reads, giving one row per CDR3 protein. The sample holds under 80,000 distinct CDR3 sequences; 4% to 6% are singletons and the top ten take 2.8%. The sequencing sample was made of PBMCs. The receptors originated from a woman in her 30s with multiple sclerosis.

This clonotype has a count of ten or more. This chain joins TRBV5-1 and TRBJ2-7, with D unclear. CDR1 SGHRS and CDR2 YFSETQ come from the germline V gene. Deletions cut 0 bases from V and 6 bases from J, with 13 bases between. This CDR3 region has 14 residues. CDR3 region: CASSLVVGSIEQYF. As DNA, the CDR3 is TGCGCCAGCAGCTTGGTAGTTGGAAGTATCGAGCAGTACTTC.

At least ten counts were recorded for this clonotype. The chain uses TRBV7-2 and TRBJ2-2; D gene unclear. The CDR3 has 13 amino acids. V dropped 7 bases and J dropped 4 bases, with 10 bases sitting between them. Germline loops: CDR1 SGHTA, CDR2 FQGNSA. The CDR3 is CASKPMGTGELFF. The DNA for the CDR3 is TGTGCCAGCAAGCCGATGGGCACCGGGGAGCTGTTTTTT. The full variable domain, its missing parts supplied by reference TRBV7-2 and TRBJ2-2, is GAGVSQSPSNKVTEKGKDVELRCDPISGHTALYWYRQSLGQGLEFLIYFQGNSAPDKSGLPSDRFSAERTGGSVSTLTIQRTQQEDSAVYLCASKPMGTGELFFGEGSRLTVL.

V is TRBV7-6 and J is TRBJ2-7; D ambiguous. Germline V gives CDR1 SGHVS, CDR2 FNYEAQ. CDR3 length equals 11 residues. Trimming removed 0 bases at V and 7 bases at J, with 4 bases between. The CDR3 coding sequence is TGTGCCAGCAGCTTAGCGGAAGAGCAGTACTTC. Amino acids: CASSLAEEQYF.

At least ten counts were recorded for this clonotype. The chain carries TRBV6-6 and TRBJ2-2; D is ambiguous. The V end lost 3 bases, the J end lost 7 bases, and 6 bases lay between the germline ends. The CDR3 has 12 residues. Germline CDR1 is MNHNY and CDR2 is SVGAGI (reference sequence). The CDR3 sequence: CASSYGDGELFF. In nucleotides, the CDR3 is TGTGCCAGCAGTTATGGGGACGGGGAGCTGTTTTTT.